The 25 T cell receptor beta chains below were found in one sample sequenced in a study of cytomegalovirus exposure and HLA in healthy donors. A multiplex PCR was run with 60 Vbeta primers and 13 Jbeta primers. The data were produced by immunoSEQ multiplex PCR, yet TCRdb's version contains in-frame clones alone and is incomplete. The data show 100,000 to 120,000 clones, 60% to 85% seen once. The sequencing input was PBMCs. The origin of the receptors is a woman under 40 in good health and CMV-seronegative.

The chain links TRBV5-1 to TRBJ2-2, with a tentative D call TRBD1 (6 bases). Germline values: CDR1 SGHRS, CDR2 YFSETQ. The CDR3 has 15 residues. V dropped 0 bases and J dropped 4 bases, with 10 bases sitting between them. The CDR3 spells CASSLEGESTGELFF. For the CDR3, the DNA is TGCGCCAGCAGCTTGGAGGGGGAGAGCACCGGGGAGCTGTTTTTT.

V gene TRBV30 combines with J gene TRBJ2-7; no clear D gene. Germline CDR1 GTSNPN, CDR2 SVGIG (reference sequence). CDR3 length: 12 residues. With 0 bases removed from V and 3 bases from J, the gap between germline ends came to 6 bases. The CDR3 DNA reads TGTGCCTGGAGTGTAACCGGCTACGAGCAGTACTTC. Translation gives CAWSVTGYEQYF.

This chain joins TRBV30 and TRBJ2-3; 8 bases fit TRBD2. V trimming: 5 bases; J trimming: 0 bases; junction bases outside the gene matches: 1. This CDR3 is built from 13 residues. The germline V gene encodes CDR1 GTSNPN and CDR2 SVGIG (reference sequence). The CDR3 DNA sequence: TGTGCCTGGCAGCGGGAGAGCACAGATACGCAGTATTTT. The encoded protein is CAWQRESTDTQYF.

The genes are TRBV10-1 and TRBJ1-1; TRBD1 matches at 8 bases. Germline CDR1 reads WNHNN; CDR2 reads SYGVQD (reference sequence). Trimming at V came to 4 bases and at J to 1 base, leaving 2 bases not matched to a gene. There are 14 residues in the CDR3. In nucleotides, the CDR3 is TGCGCCAGCAGTGCAGGGACAGGGAACACTGAAGCTTTCTTT. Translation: CASSAGTGNTEAFF.

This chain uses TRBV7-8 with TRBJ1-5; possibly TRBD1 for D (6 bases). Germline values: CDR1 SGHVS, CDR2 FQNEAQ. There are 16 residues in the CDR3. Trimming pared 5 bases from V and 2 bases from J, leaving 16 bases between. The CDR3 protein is CASSPHTTGGNQPQHF. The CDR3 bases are TGTGCCAGCAGCCCCCATACGACAGGAGGCAATCAGCCCCAGCATTTT.

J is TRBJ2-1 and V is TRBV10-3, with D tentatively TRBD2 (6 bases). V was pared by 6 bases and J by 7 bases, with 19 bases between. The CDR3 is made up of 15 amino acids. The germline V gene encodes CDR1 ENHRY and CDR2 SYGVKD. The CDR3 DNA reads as TGTGCCATCAGCGGATTGTCCGGGAGCACGAATGAGCAGTTCTTC. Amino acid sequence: CAISGLSGSTNEQFF.

The CDR3 is CAISESRPGILPLHF. Written as DNA, the CDR3 is TGTGCCATCAGTGAGTCTCGGCCAGGGATCTTACCCCTCCACTTT. The rearrangement links TRBV10-3 to TRBJ1-6; D perhaps matches TRBD1 (5 bases). The germline V gene encodes CDR1 ENHRY and CDR2 SYGVKD. The ends were cut back, 0 bases at V and 12 bases at J, with 15 bases in the middle. The CDR3 is 15 residues long.

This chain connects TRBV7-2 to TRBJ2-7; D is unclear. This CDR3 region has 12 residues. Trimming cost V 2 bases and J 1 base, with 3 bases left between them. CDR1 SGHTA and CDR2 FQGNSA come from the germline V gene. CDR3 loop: CASSLRSYEQYF. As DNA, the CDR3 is TGTGCCAGCAGCTTACGGTCCTACGAGCAGTACTTC.

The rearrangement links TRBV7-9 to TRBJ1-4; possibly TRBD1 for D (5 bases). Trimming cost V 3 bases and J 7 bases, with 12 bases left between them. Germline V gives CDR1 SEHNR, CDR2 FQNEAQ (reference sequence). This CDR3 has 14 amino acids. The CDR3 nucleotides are TGTGCCAGCAGCTTTATGACAGATGGTGAAAAACTGTTTTTT. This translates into CASSFMTDGEKLFF.

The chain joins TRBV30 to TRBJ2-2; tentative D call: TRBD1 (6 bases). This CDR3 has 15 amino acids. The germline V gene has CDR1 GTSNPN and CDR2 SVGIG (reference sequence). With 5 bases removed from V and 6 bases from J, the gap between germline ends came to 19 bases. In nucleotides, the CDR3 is TGTGCCTGGGAAATACAGGGATTTAACCCCGGGGAGCTGTTTTTT. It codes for CAWEIQGFNPGELFF.

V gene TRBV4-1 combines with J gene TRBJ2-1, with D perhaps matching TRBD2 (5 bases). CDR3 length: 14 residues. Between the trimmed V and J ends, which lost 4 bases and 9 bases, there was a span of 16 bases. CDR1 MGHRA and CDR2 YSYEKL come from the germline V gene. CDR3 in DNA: TGCGCCAGCAGCCCGGGCTTAGGAGGCGGTGAGCAGTTCTTC. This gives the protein CASSPGLGGGEQFF.

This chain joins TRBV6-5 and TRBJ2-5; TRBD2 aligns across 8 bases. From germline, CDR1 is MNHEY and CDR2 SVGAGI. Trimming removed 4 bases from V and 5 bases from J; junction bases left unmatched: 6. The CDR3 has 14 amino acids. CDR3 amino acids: CASSFFGGDETQYF. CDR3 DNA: TGTGCCAGCAGTTTCTTCGGGGGGGATGAGACCCAGTACTTC.

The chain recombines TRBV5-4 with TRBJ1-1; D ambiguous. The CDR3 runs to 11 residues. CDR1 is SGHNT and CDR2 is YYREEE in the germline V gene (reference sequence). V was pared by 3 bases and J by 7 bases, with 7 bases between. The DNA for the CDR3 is TGTGCCAGCAGCTCCGGGGTTGAAGCTTTCTTT. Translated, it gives CASSSGVEAFF.

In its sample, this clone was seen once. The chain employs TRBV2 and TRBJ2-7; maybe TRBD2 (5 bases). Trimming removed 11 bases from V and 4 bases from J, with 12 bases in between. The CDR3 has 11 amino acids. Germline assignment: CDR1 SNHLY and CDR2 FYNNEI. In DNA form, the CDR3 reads TGTGCCGGATTGGCGGGTTACGAGCAGTACTTC. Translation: CAGLAGYEQYF.

CDR3 amino acids: CASSPPLGASGNTIYF. CDR3 in DNA: TGTGCCAGCTCACCACCCTTGGGGGCCTCTGGAAACACCATATATTTT. The chain employs TRBV18 and TRBJ1-3; a possible D gene is TRBD1 (6 bases). V was shortened by 0 bases and J by 0 bases, with 9 bases between the two germline ends. Germline loops: CDR1 KGHSH, CDR2 LQKENI. The CDR3 totals 16 residues. The full variable domain, with the rest looked up from reference TRBV18 and TRBJ1-3, is NAGVMQNPRHLVRRRGQEARLRCSPMKGHSHVYWYRQLPEEGLKFMVYLQKENIIDESGMPKERFSAEFPKEGPSILRIQQVVRGDSAAYFCASSPPLGASGNTIYFGEGSWLTVV.

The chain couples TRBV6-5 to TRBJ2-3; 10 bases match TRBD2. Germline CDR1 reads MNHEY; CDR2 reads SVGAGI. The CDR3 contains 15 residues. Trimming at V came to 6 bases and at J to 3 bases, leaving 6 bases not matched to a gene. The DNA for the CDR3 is TGTGCCAGCAGGTCGCTAGCGGGGGCTACAGATACGCAGTATTTT. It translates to CASRSLAGATDTQYF.

In nucleotides, the CDR3 is TGTGCCAGTAGTGTCGGGACCGGGGAGCTGTTTTTT. Its translation: CASSVGTGELFF. The V and J genes are TRBV19 and TRBJ2-2, with D uncertain. Germline loops: CDR1 LNHDA, CDR2 SQIVND (reference sequence). V was clipped by 5 bases and J by 5 bases, with 6 bases between them. This CDR3 region has 12 residues.

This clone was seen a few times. This CDR3 reads CAWSVPPQVVTQYF. As DNA, the CDR3 is TGTGCCTGGAGTGTACCCCCTCAGGTCGTGACCCAGTACTTC. This sequence joins TRBV30 and TRBJ2-5; no definite D call. With 0 bases removed from V and 7 bases from J, the gap between germline ends came to 15 bases. Germline V gives CDR1 GTSNPN, CDR2 SVGIG (reference sequence). The CDR3 sequence is 14 residues long.

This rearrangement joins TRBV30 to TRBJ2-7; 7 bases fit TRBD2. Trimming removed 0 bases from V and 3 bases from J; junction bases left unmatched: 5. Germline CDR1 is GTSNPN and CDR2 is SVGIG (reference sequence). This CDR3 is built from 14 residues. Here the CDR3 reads CAWSVRLADYEQYF. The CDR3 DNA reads TGTGCCTGGAGTGTACGTCTAGCGGACTACGAGCAGTACTTC.

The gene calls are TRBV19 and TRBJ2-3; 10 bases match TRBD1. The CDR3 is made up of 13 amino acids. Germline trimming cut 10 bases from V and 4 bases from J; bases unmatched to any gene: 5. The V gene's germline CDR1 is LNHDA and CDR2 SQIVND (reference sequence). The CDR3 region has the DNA TGTGCCACGCGGGACAGGGGACCAGATACGCAGTATTTT. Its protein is CATRDRGPDTQYF.

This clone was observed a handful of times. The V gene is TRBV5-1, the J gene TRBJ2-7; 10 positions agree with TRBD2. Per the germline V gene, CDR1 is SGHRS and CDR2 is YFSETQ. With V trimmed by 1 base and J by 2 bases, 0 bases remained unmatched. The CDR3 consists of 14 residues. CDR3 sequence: CASSLTSGTYEQYF. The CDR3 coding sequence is TGCGCCAGCAGCTTGACTAGCGGGACCTACGAGCAGTACTTC.

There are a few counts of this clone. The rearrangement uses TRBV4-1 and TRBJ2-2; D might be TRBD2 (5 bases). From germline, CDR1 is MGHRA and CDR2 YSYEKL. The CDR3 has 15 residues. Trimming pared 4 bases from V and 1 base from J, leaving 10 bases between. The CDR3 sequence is CASSPFAGNTGELFF. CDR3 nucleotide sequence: TGCGCCAGCAGCCCTTTCGCGGGGAACACCGGGGAGCTGTTTTTT.

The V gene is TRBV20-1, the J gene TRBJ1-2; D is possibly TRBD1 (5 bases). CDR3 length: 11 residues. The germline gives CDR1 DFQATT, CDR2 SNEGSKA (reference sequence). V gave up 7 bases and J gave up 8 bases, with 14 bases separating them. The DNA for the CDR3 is TGCAGTGGGGACTCTCGTGGGGGCTACACCTTC. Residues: CSGDSRGGYTF.

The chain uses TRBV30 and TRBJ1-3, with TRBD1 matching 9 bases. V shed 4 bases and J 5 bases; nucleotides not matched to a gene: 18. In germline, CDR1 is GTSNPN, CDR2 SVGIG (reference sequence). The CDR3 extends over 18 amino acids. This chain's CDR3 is CAWNPGQGFPPWRNTIYF. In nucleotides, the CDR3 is TGTGCCTGGAATCCGGGACAGGGCTTTCCACCATGGAGAAACACCATATATTTT. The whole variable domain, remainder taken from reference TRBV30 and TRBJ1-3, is SQTIHQWPATLVQPVGSPLSLECTVEGTSNPNLYWYRQAAGRGLQLLFYSVGIGQISSEVPQNLSASRPQDRQFILSSKKLLLSDSGFYLCAWNPGQGFPPWRNTIYFGEGSWLTVV.

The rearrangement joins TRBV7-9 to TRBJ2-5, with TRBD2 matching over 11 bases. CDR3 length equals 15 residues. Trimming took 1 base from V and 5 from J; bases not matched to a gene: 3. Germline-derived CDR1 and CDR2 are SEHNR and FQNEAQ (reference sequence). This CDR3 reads CASSLVAGGSETQYF. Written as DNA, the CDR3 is TGTGCCAGCAGCTTAGTAGCGGGAGGGAGCGAGACCCAGTACTTC. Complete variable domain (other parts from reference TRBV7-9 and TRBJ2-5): DTGVSQNPRHKITKRGQNVTFRCDPISEHNRLYWYRQTLGQGPEFLTYFQNEAQLEKSRLLSDRFSAERPKGSFSTLEIQRTEQGDSAMYLCASSLVAGGSETQYFGPGTRLLVL.